The 27 T cell receptor beta chains given below trace back to one sample, sequenced in a study of blood T cell repertoires in COVID-19. The data were produced by immunoSEQ multiplex PCR, yet TCRdb's version contains in-frame clones alone and is incomplete. The repertoire holds about 69,000 clones, about four fifths seen once, with around 47% in the top ten. Sample: peripheral blood. The source of these receptors is a human donor in a cohort sampled during active COVID-19.

The chain carries TRBV11-2 and TRBJ2-5; 7 nucleotides agree with TRBD1. The CDR3 runs to 15 residues. The V gene's germline CDR1 is SGHAT and CDR2 FQNNGV. Trimming cost V 8 bases and J 4 bases; bases outside gene matches: 13. CDR3 residues: CASCRQGREGETQYF. DNA of the CDR3: TGTGCCAGCTGCCGACAGGGACGAGAGGGAGAGACCCAGTACTTC.

The chain is built from TRBV28 and TRBJ2-4; TRBD2 matches 7 bases. V shed 5 bases, J shed 8 bases, and the junction held 18 bases outside the gene matches. The CDR3 totals 17 residues. Germline loops: CDR1 MDHEN, CDR2 SYDVKM. CDR3 in amino acids: CASSPVRLALTGDIQYF. CDR3 DNA: TGTGCCAGCAGTCCCGTTCGACTAGCCCTGACCGGGGACATTCAGTACTTC.

The rearrangement links TRBV24-1 to TRBJ1-4, with TRBD1 as a possible D gene (6 bases). The CDR3 sequence is 14 residues long. The germline gives CDR1 KGHDR, CDR2 SFDVKD. V lost 7 bases and J lost 8, with 16 bases in between. The chain's CDR3 is CATSAGADIEKLFF. CDR3 nucleotide sequence: TGTGCCACCAGCGCGGGGGCGGACATCGAAAAACTGTTTTTT.

This sequence joins TRBV10-2 and TRBJ2-2; D possibly corresponds to TRBD1 (6 bases). The CDR3 is 16 residues long. Trimming removed 8 bases at V and 6 bases at J, with 22 bases between. Germline V gene data show CDR1 as WSHSY and CDR2 as SAAADI. CDR3: CASGPGQNSIAGELFF. The CDR3 DNA is TGCGCCAGCGGGCCCGGACAGAATTCTATCGCCGGGGAGCTGTTTTTT.

The chain carries TRBV7-2 and TRBJ2-2, with D perhaps TRBD2 (5 bases). Deletions cut 5 bases from V and 4 bases from J, with 14 bases between. Germline V gives CDR1 SGHTA, CDR2 FQGNSA. The CDR3 length is 15 residues. CDR3 sequence reads: CASSRLATLTGELFF. In DNA form, the CDR3 reads TGTGCCAGCAGCCGTTTAGCGACCCTCACCGGGGAGCTGTTTTTT.

This chain links TRBV6-5 with TRBJ1-3; a weak D match, TRBD1 (5 bases). V was cut by 6 bases and J by 0 bases, with 12 bases left in between. This CDR3 is 15 amino acids long. Per germline, CDR1 MNHEY and CDR2 SVGAGI. The CDR3 sequence: CASRPIDSSGNTIYF. CDR3 bases: TGTGCCAGCAGACCGATTGACAGCTCTGGAAACACCATATATTTT.

The chain links TRBV7-9 to TRBJ1-4; the match to TRBD1 covers 11 bases. J lost 2 bases, V lost 5 bases, and 7 bases had no gene match. Germline V lookup: CDR1 SEHNR, CDR2 FQNEAQ (reference sequence). The CDR3 length is 17 residues. CDR3 DNA sequence: TGTGCCAGCAGCCCTGGACAGGGGGCGGGTACTAATGAAAAACTGTTTTTT. It specifies CASSPGQGAGTNEKLFF.

This chain links TRBV7-9 with TRBJ2-5; the match to TRBD2 covers 8 bases. The V gene's germline CDR1 is SEHNR and CDR2 FQNEAQ (reference sequence). The CDR3 runs to 18 residues. V gave up 4 bases and J gave up 4 bases; unmatched junction bases: 17. The CDR3 DNA sequence: TGTGCCAGCAGCTCCCCCGGGGAAGCGGGGGCCATTCGAGAGACCCAGTACTTC. Encoded protein: CASSSPGEAGAIRETQYF. Full variable domain (outside the CDR3, taken from reference TRBV7-9 and TRBJ2-5): DTGVSQNPRHKITKRGQNVTFRCDPISEHNRLYWYRQTLGQGPEFLTYFQNEAQLEKSRLLSDRFSAERPKGSFSTLEIQRTEQGDSAMYLCASSSPGEAGAIRETQYFGPGTRLLVL.

The rearrangement joins TRBV21-1 to TRBJ2-2; the D segment call TRBD1 is taken from the table without a DNA check. TRBV21-1 corresponds to a pseudogene. The CDR3 is 13 amino acids. CDR3 coding DNA: TGTGCCAGCGGGCAAGCGAACACCGGGGAGCTGTTTTTT. Its translation is CASGQANTGELFF.

Only one count was recorded for this clone. The chain combines TRBV9 with TRBJ1-4, with D possibly being TRBD1 (6 bases). Trimming shortened V by 3 bases and J by 4 bases, and 19 bases separated the two germline ends. This CDR3 is 17 amino acids long. Germline V gene sequence: CDR1 SGDLS, CDR2 YYNGEE. The CDR3 sequence is CASSASPTGYINEKLFF. The CDR3 DNA reads TGTGCCAGCAGCGCCAGTCCCACAGGGTATATTAATGAAAAACTGTTTTTT.

This clone was picked up a small number of times. The chain joins TRBV19 to TRBJ2-5, with 12 bases lining up with TRBD1. Losses at the gene ends were 5 bases for V and 5 bases for J; bases not matched to a gene: 3. The germline V gene has CDR1 LNHDA and CDR2 SQIVND (reference sequence). The CDR3 totals 14 residues. The CDR3 is CASSLGQGAETQYF. CDR3 in DNA: TGTGCCAGTAGTCTGGGACAGGGGGCTGAGACCCAGTACTTC.

In this sample, this clone turned up once. The J gene is TRBJ2-5, the V gene TRBV6-5, with 7 bases aligning to TRBD1. Trimming at V came to 2 bases and at J to 2 bases, leaving 5 bases not matched to a gene. Germline V gene lookup returns CDR1 MNHEY and CDR2 SVGAGI. The CDR3 consists of 15 residues. DNA of the CDR3: TGTGCCAGCAGTTACACCCCGGGACAGCAAGAGACCCAGTACTTC. Its translation is CASSYTPGQQETQYF.

The chain uses TRBV7-9 and TRBJ2-6; 8 nucleotides agree with TRBD1. Per the germline V gene, CDR1 is SEHNR and CDR2 is FQNEAQ (reference sequence). V lost 5 bases, J lost 4 bases, and 10 bases stayed unmatched. The CDR3 length is 17 residues. The CDR3 protein is CASSPLQGAQGANVLTF. The CDR3 nucleotides read TGTGCCAGCAGCCCCCTCCAGGGGGCGCAAGGGGCCAACGTCCTGACTTTC.

The table lists this clone with a count of one. The chain combines TRBV5-1 with TRBJ2-1, with 7 bases lining up with TRBD2. Germline CDR1 SGHRS, CDR2 YFSETQ. With V trimmed by 0 bases and J by 9 bases, 6 bases remained unmatched. The CDR3 runs to 14 residues. CDR3 in DNA: TGCGCCAGCAGCTTGGGCGGGGGAATGAGTGAGCAGTTCTTC. As protein: CASSLGGGMSEQFF.

This clone was seen a few times. V is TRBV5-1 and J is TRBJ2-5; a weak D match, TRBD1 (5 bases). V was cut by 2 bases and J by 4 bases, with 15 bases left in between. Germline CDR1 is SGHRS and CDR2 is YFSETQ. The CDR3 extends over 15 amino acids. This CDR3 reads CASSFSAGQRETQYF. CDR3 bases: TGCGCCAGCAGCTTTTCGGCAGGGCAACGAGAGACCCAGTACTTC.

The chain combines TRBV18 with TRBJ2-5; 8 bases fit TRBD2. Germline V gene lookup returns CDR1 KGHSH and CDR2 LQKENI. V lost 4 bases to trimming and J lost 0 bases; unmatched junction nucleotides: 4. CDR3 length equals 15 residues. The CDR3 nucleotides are TGTGCCAGCTCACGACTACTAGCGGACCAAGAGACCCAGTACTTC. Protein sequence: CASSRLLADQETQYF. Using reference TRBV18 and TRBJ2-5 for the parts outside the CDR3, the full variable domain is NAGVMQNPRHLVRRRGQEARLRCSPMKGHSHVYWYRQLPEEGLKFMVYLQKENIIDESGMPKERFSAEFPKEGPSILRIQQVVRGDSAAYFCASSRLLADQETQYFGPGTRLLVL.

V gene TRBV10-2 combines with J gene TRBJ2-7; 7 bases fit TRBD1. Losses at the gene ends were 8 bases for V and 4 bases for J; bases not matched to a gene: 5. Germline V CDR1 and CDR2: WSHSY, SAAADI. This CDR3 is built from 12 residues. The chain's CDR3 is CASRIQGYEQYF. The DNA for the CDR3 is TGCGCCAGCCGAATACAGGGGTACGAGCAGTACTTC.

The J gene is TRBJ2-1, the V gene TRBV19, with D hard to call. CDR1 is LNHDA, CDR2 SQIVND, per germline (reference sequence). V was cut by 3 bases and J by 10 bases, with 10 bases left in between. CDR3 size: 12 residues. The CDR3 region is CASSIRVEEQFF. In nucleotides, the CDR3 is TGTGCCAGTAGTATTAGAGTTGAGGAGCAGTTCTTC.

This chain connects TRBV24-1 to TRBJ2-2, with 11 bases that match TRBD2. The V gene end was trimmed by 4 bases and the J gene end by 3 bases; junction bases not matched to a gene: 9. From germline, CDR1 is KGHDR and CDR2 SFDVKD. This CDR3 comprises 18 residues. The CDR3 DNA reads TGTGCCACCAGTGACTCACTAGCGGGGGCCCTCTACACCGGGGAGCTGTTTTTT. This encodes CATSDSLAGALYTGELFF.

The V gene is TRBV30, the J gene TRBJ1-2; D unclear. The ends were cut back, 5 bases at V and 4 bases at J, with 14 bases in the middle. The CDR3 length is 13 residues. In germline, CDR1 is GTSNPN, CDR2 SVGIG (reference sequence). The DNA of the CDR3 is TGTGCCTGGGCCGGCGGGTTGGGCTATGGCTACACCTTC. Protein sequence: CAWAGGLGYGYTF.

There are many counts of this clone. This chain uses TRBV5-1 with TRBJ1-1, with D maybe TRBD1 (6 bases). V was trimmed by 4 bases and J by 2 bases, leaving 9 bases between them. This CDR3 comprises 13 residues. Per germline, CDR1 SGHRS and CDR2 YFSETQ. This CDR3 is CASSLQGNTEAFF. The CDR3 bases are TGCGCCAGCAGCCTACAGGGAAACACTGAAGCTTTCTTT.

The chain combines TRBV19 with TRBJ1-1; D ambiguous. Trimming removed 3 bases at V and 3 bases at J, with 8 bases between. Germline V gene data show CDR1 as LNHDA and CDR2 as SQIVND (reference sequence). CDR3 length equals 13 residues. Written as DNA, the CDR3 is TGTGCCAGTAGTATGAGGAGCTACACTGAAGCTTTCTTT. It encodes CASSMRSYTEAFF.

This clone was seen only a few times. V and J are TRBV18 and TRBJ2-1; TRBD2 is a possible D gene (6 bases). V was clipped by 2 bases and J by 5 bases, with 10 bases between them. CDR1 and CDR2 from the germline V gene are KGHSH and LQKENI. CDR3 length: 14 amino acids. The CDR3 DNA follows: TGTGCCAGCTCACCATACCGGGAGCACAATGAGCAGTTCTTC. Its protein product is CASSPYREHNEQFF. The full variable domain, completed using reference TRBV18 and TRBJ2-1, is NAGVMQNPRHLVRRRGQEARLRCSPMKGHSHVYWYRQLPEEGLKFMVYLQKENIIDESGMPKERFSAEFPKEGPSILRIQQVVRGDSAAYFCASSPYREHNEQFFGPGTRLTVL.

This clone was observed a few times. V and J are TRBV27 and TRBJ1-5; no firm D call. V dropped 5 bases and J dropped 7 bases, with 15 bases sitting between them. The CDR3 is 14 residues long. Germline V gene lookup returns CDR1 MNHEY and CDR2 SMNVEV (reference sequence). As DNA, the CDR3 is TGTGCCAGCAGTCCCCTAGCGTCGCGACAGCCCCAGCATTTT. Translated: CASSPLASRQPQHF.

This rearrangement joins TRBV7-2 to TRBJ2-4; possibly TRBD2 for D (6 bases). The CDR3 sequence is 13 residues long. From germline, CDR1 is SGHTA and CDR2 FQGNSA. V was clipped by 5 bases and J by 8 bases, with 13 bases between them. DNA of the CDR3: TGTGCCAGCAGCCCGCGACGGGAGTACATTCAGTACTTC. Protein sequence: CASSPRREYIQYF.

In this sample, this clone turned up once. The chain uses TRBV19 and TRBJ2-5, with D possibly being TRBD1 (6 bases). Looked up from germline, CDR1 is LNHDA and CDR2 is SQIVND (reference sequence). V was cut by 5 bases and J by 4 bases, with 14 bases left in between. The CDR3 contains 14 residues. This chain's CDR3 is CASSSGERTETQYF. The CDR3, as DNA: TGTGCCAGTAGTTCAGGGGAGCGGACAGAGACCCAGTACTTC.

This chain links TRBV10-3 with TRBJ2-3; D not certain. Looked up from germline, CDR1 is ENHRY and CDR2 is SYGVKD. V was trimmed by 7 bases and J by 0 bases, leaving 8 bases between them. This CDR3 is built from 13 residues. This CDR3 is CAINYASTDTQYF. CDR3 coding DNA: TGTGCCATCAACTACGCTAGCACAGATACGCAGTATTTT.